These T cell receptor beta chains were read from a single sample in a study of graft-versus-host responses after intestinal transplantation. Clones were sequenced by immunoSEQ multiplex PCR, and TCRdb holds only the in-frame ones, with some missing. The sample records over 80,000 clones, 91% being singletons. Their target antigens are unknown. The sample consisted of unstimulated CD4+ T cells sorted from spleen or lymph node cells, taken before transplant. These receptors were obtained from a human donor who was the organ donor for an intestinal transplant. The CDR3 runs from the conserved cysteine through the conserved F or W. The order of the fields is clone size, D gene, V gene, J gene, CDR3 protein, CDR3 DNA. A D gene is named only where the DNA matches it firmly. Only some rows state a clone size, as once, few, many or a class for expanded clones.

NA	TRBD1	TRBV9	TRBJ2-7	CASSVAGTGTYEQYF	TGTGCCAGCAGCGTAGCCGGGACAGGGACCTACGAGCAGTACTTC
NA	NA	TRBV10-3	TRBJ1-1	CAISESMGGLNTEAFF	TGTGCCATCAGTGAGTCGATGGGGGGGCTGAACACTGAAGCTTTCTTT
NA	TRBD1	TRBV28	TRBJ2-2	CASRAWQGANTGELFF	TGTGCCAGCAGGGCCTGGCAGGGGGCGAACACCGGGGAGCTGTTTTTT
NA	NA	TRBV5-6	TRBJ1-2	CASSLAAGSSYGYTF	TGTGCCAGCAGCTTGGCGGCAGGGTCTTCCTATGGCTACACCTTC
once	NA	TRBV5-4	TRBJ2-5	CASSLGLANQETQYF	TGTGCCAGCAGCTTGGGCCTAGCGAACCAAGAGACCCAGTACTTC
NA	NA	TRBV28	TRBJ1-2	CASSLLAQYTF	TGTGCCAGCAGTTTATTAGCGCAGTACACCTTC
NA	TRBD2	TRBV27	TRBJ2-1	CASSDILAGIYNEQFF	TGTGCCAGCAGTGATATACTAGCGGGGATCTACAATGAGCAGTTCTTC
NA	TRBD2	TRBV7-6	TRBJ2-3	CASSLGGGITDTQYF	TGTGCCAGCAGCTTAGGCGGGGGGATCACAGATACGCAGTATTTT
NA	TRBD2	TRBV4-2	TRBJ2-7	CASSQAGGSSYEQYF	TGTGCCAGCAGCCAAGCGGGGGGGAGCTCCTACGAGCAGTACTTC
NA	TRBD1	TRBV27	TRBJ2-7	CASRKDRAAYEQYF	TGTGCCAGCAGGAAAGACAGGGCTGCCTACGAGCAGTACTTC
once	NA	TRBV5-1	TRBJ2-7	CASSRSGRAINYEQYF	TGCGCCAGCAGCCGGTCGGGCAGGGCGATAAACTACGAGCAGTACTTC
NA	NA	TRBV7-9	TRBJ1-6	CASSLGDSYPGSPLHF	TGTGCCAGCAGCTTAGGTGACTCGTATCCGGGTTCACCCCTCCACTTT
NA	TRBD2	TRBV9	TRBJ2-3	CASSVDLAGGRLDTQYF	TGTGCCAGCAGCGTAGATTTAGCGGGGGGGCGGTTGGATACGCAGTATTTT
NA	TRBD1	TRBV2	TRBJ1-2	CASSERLAGGSYGYTF	TGTGCCAGCAGTGAACGGTTGGCAGGGGGCTCCTATGGCTACACCTTC
NA	NA	TRBV5-1	TRBJ2-5	CASSRGRSQETQYF	TGCGCCAGCTCCCGCGGCCGTAGTCAAGAGACCCAGTACTTC
NA	NA	TRBV7-2	TRBJ1-1	CASSRWGGRNTEAFF	TGTGCCAGCAGCCGCTGGGGAGGGAGGAACACTGAAGCTTTCTTT
NA	TRBD1	TRBV2	TRBJ1-4	CASITGGRTNEKLFF	TGTGCCAGCATTACAGGGGGGCGAACTAATGAAAAACTGTTTTTT
NA	NA	TRBV12-5	TRBJ2-3	CASGLPRKGTYTQYF	TGTGCTAGTGGTTTGCCCCGGAAAGGGACTTATACGCAGTATTTT
NA	TRBD1	TRBV6-5	TRBJ1-4	CASSYGGPGGEKLFF	TGTGCCAGCAGTTACGGGGGGCCAGGGGGCGAAAAACTGTTTTTT
NA	TRBD2	TRBV7-3	TRBJ2-6	CASSLHRGGAGANVLTF	TGTGCCAGCAGCTTACATCGTGGGGGGGCTGGGGCCAACGTCCTGACTTTC
NA	NA	TRBV30	TRBJ1-2	CARGALVGGYTF	TGTGCCCGGGGGGCGCTTGTGGGGGGCTACACCTTC
NA	NA	TRBV6-1	TRBJ2-5	CASSGRLGETQYF	TGTGCCAGCAGTGGCCGACTCGGAGAGACCCAGTACTTC
NA	NA	TRBV4-2	TRBJ1-2	CASSQGRGAYGYTF	TGTGCCAGCAGCCAAGGCCGGGGGGCCTATGGCTACACCTTC
NA	NA	TRBV2	TRBJ1-1	CASSQNRVGTEAFF	TGTGCCAGCTCGCAAAACAGGGTTGGAACTGAAGCTTTCTTT
few	NA	TRBV23-1	TRBJ1-5	CASSQSPVNQPQHF	TGCGCCAGCAGTCAATCTCCGGTCAATCAGCCCCAGCATTTT
NA	TRBD2	TRBV7-3	TRBJ2-5	CASSRGRAGGETQYF	TGTGCCAGCAGCCGCGGGAGGGCCGGCGGGGAGACCCAGTACTTC
NA	TRBD2	TRBV5-1	TRBJ2-2	CASSYGGANTGELFF	TGTGCCAGCAGCTATGGGGGGGCGAACACCGGGGAGCTGTTTTTT
NA	NA	TRBV9	TRBJ2-3	CASSVGPGHRTDTQYF	TGTGCCAGCAGCGTAGGTCCGGGACACCGTACAGATACGCAGTATTTT
NA	TRBD1	TRBV7-6	TRBJ2-2	CASSLGGTGPTGELFF	TGTGCCAGCAGCTTAGGGGGGACAGGACCCACCGGGGAGCTGTTTTTT
NA	TRBD1	TRBV2	TRBJ1-6	CASSVRDRVFSPLHF	TGTGCCAGCAGTGTAAGGGACAGGGTTTTTTCACCCCTCCACTTT
once	NA	TRBV7-9	TRBJ2-3	CASSSPGMSLREDTQYF	TGTGCCAGCAGCTCTCCCGGGATGAGCCTAAGGGAAGATACGCAGTATTTT
NA	NA	TRBV11-2	TRBJ1-6	CASSLDIHRNNNSPLHF	TGTGCCAGCAGCTTAGATATCCACAGGAATAATAATTCACCCCTCCACTTT
NA	NA	TRBV4-1	TRBJ2-7	CASSQEGWGEQYF	TGCGCCAGCAGCCAGGAGGGTTGGGGCGAGCAGTACTTC
NA	TRBD1	TRBV2	TRBJ1-6	CASREDRAGPPLHF	TGTGCCAGCAGGGAGGACAGGGCGGGGCCACCCCTCCACTTT
NA	TRBD1	TRBV29-1	TRBJ2-7	CSVAAGTGSYEQYF	TGCAGCGTTGCCGCTGGGACAGGGAGCTACGAGCAGTACTTC
NA	NA	TRBV29-1	TRBJ1-2	CSVEHLFRREGTYGYTF	TGCAGCGTTGAACACTTGTTCCGCCGAGAGGGCACCTATGGCTACACCTTC
NA	NA	TRBV2	TRBJ1-2	CASSEVQVRGYTF	TGTGCCAGCAGTGAGGTCCAGGTTCGGGGCTACACCTTC
NA	NA	TRBV19	TRBJ1-2	CASTPVGGKHTF	TGTGCCAGTACCCCCGTGGGGGGGAAACACACCTTC
NA	NA	TRBV20-1	TRBJ2-5	CSARRETQYF	TGCAGTGCCCGTCGGGAGACCCAGTACTTC
NA	NA	TRBV28	TRBJ1-2	CASRRDIYGYTF	TGTGCCAGCAGAAGGGACATCTATGGCTACACCTTC
NA	TRBD1	TRBV6-6	TRBJ1-2	CASTQPGQIYGYTF	TGTGCCAGCACGCAGCCGGGACAGATTTATGGCTACACCTTC
NA	TRBD2	TRBV7-6	TRBJ2-3	CASSLVAGEYTDTQYF	TGTGCCAGCAGCTTAGTTGCGGGAGAGTACACAGATACGCAGTATTTT
NA	NA	TRBV30	TRBJ1-2	CAWRGYSDSYGYTF	TGTGCCTGGAGGGGGTATTCGGACAGCTATGGCTACACCTTC
NA	TRBD1	TRBV28	TRBJ1-6	CASSTGGSSPLHF	TGTGCCAGCTCGACAGGGGGGAGTTCACCCCTCCACTTT
once	TRBD1	TRBV5-1	TRBJ2-4	CASSERGQYKNIQYF	TGCGCCAGCAGCGAACGGGGACAGTACAAAAACATTCAGTACTTC
NA	NA	TRBV27	TRBJ1-6	CASSLWGETEFYNSPLHF	TGTGCCAGCAGTTTATGGGGGGAGACAGAGTTCTATAATTCACCCCTCCACTTT
NA	NA	TRBV29-1	TRBJ2-5	CSARVTETQYF	TGCAGCGCCAGGGTAACAGAGACCCAGTACTTC
NA	NA	TRBV19	TRBJ1-4	CASSRRTQAAAGKLFF	TGTGCCAGTAGTAGACGGACCCAGGCGGCAGCGGGAAAACTGTTTTTT
NA	TRBD1	TRBV4-1	TRBJ1-2	CASSQGPSGTAFYGYTF	TGCGCCAGCAGCCAAGGTCCCTCCGGGACAGCTTTTTATGGCTACACCTTC
NA	NA	TRBV4-1	TRBJ1-3	CASSQGPTGSRIGNTIYF	TGCGCCAGCAGCCAAGGCCCCACCGGGTCGCGGATTGGAAACACCATATATTTT
NA	TRBD1	TRBV2	TRBJ2-7	CASSEPQDRFRLNYEQYF	TGTGCCAGCAGTGAGCCCCAGGACAGGTTTCGTCTAAACTACGAGCAGTACTTC
NA	NA	TRBV6-6	TRBJ2-5	CAAGGWTGRETQYF	TGTGCCGCAGGGGGATGGACGGGGAGGGAGACCCAGTACTTC
once	NA	TRBV15	TRBJ1-5	CATSRDTRPPSQDQPQHF	TGTGCCACCAGCAGAGATACCCGCCCTCCCAGCCAGGATCAGCCCCAGCATTTT
NA	NA	TRBV6-5	TRBJ1-1	CASSYGQNTEAFF	TGTGCCAGCAGTTACGGACAGAACACTGAAGCTTTCTTT
NA	TRBD2	TRBV7-3	TRBJ2-3	CASSLRGLAGARDTQYF	TGTGCCAGCAGCTTAAGGGGACTAGCGGGGGCTCGGGATACGCAGTATTTT
NA	NA	TRBV7-2	TRBJ2-1	CASSLGGGASEQFF	TGTGCCAGCAGCTTAGGTGGGGGGGCTAGTGAGCAGTTCTTC
NA	TRBD2	TRBV4-2	TRBJ2-3	CASSQEGTSGLTDTQYF	TGTGCCAGCAGCCAAGAAGGGACTAGCGGACTAACAGATACGCAGTATTTT
once	NA	TRBV19	TRBJ2-3	CASQLDNSDTQYF	TGTGCCAGCCAACTAGATAATTCAGATACGCAGTATTTT
NA	TRBD2	TRBV7-6	TRBJ2-1	CASSLVVAGGLLGEQFF	TGTGCCAGCAGCTTAGTGGTAGCGGGGGGGCTATTGGGTGAGCAGTTCTTC